The 20 T cell receptor beta chains listed next were all sequenced from one sample in a study of ipilimumab plus nivolumab after autologous stem cell transplantation (dated by TCRdb to 2020 to 2022). Library method: the immunoSEQ multiplex PCR assay. TCRdb holds this immuneACCESS table with in-frame rearrangements only. Some clones are missing; in checked studies, unresolved V genes explain under half, and the rest has no known cause. For this sample there are 15,000 to 20,000 clones; over 75% appear just once. Less than 8% of the sample lies in the top ten. The sequencing here drew on PBMCs, taken in a trial of ipilimumab plus nivolumab as post-transplant consolidation. These receptor sequences come from a male donor with diffuse large B-cell lymphoma.

The J gene is TRBJ1-1, the V gene TRBV6-5, with 7 nucleotides matching TRBD1. Germline V gives CDR1 MNHEY, CDR2 SVGAGI. V was clipped by 10 bases and J by 0 bases; unmatched bases: 11. The CDR3 length is 15 residues. In DNA form, the CDR3 reads TGTGCCATATCCCTATCCGGGACAGTGAACACTGAAGCTTTCTTT. It is translated as CAISLSGTVNTEAFF.

The chain links TRBV7-9 to TRBJ2-3; D is ambiguous. The germline V gene has CDR1 SEHNR and CDR2 FQNEAQ (reference sequence). The germline V and J ends were trimmed by 5 bases and 4 bases, with 13 bases remaining between them. The CDR3 has 14 residues. CDR3 sequence: CASSLLGQADTQYF. In DNA, the CDR3 is TGTGCCAGCAGCCTCTTAGGTCAAGCAGATACGCAGTATTTT.

The gene calls are TRBV18 and TRBJ2-3, with 9 bases fitting TRBD1. V shed 3 bases, J shed 4 bases, and the junction held 11 bases outside the gene matches. This CDR3 contains 17 residues. Germline CDR1 reads KGHSH; CDR2 reads LQKENI. This chain's CDR3 is CASSPLRTGESPDTQYF. The CDR3, as DNA: TGTGCCAGCTCACCCTTAAGGACAGGGGAAAGTCCAGATACGCAGTATTTT.

This rearrangement joins TRBV10-3 to TRBJ2-1; tentative D call: TRBD1 (6 bases). Germline CDR1 is ENHRY and CDR2 is SYGVKD. This CDR3 region has 14 residues. Trimming took off 10 bases at V and 0 bases at J, with 13 bases between the two ends. CDR3 protein: CATRTDSSYNEQFF. CDR3 bases: TGTGCCACCCGGACAGACAGCTCCTACAATGAGCAGTTCTTC.

The chain combines TRBV19 with TRBJ1-1, with TRBD1 matching over 10 bases. CDR1 LNHDA and CDR2 SQIVND come from the germline V gene (reference sequence). CDR3 size: 14 residues. The junction had 7 bases not matched to a gene; V was cut back by 6 bases and J by 6 bases. The CDR3 loop is CASRLTGGAAEAFF. The CDR3, as DNA: TGTGCCAGTAGATTGACAGGGGGCGCTGCTGAAGCTTTCTTT.

The V and J genes are TRBV6-1 and TRBJ1-1; 9 bases fit TRBD1. Germline CDR1 and CDR2: MNHNS and SASEGT. Losses at the gene ends were 6 bases for V and 2 bases for J; bases not matched to a gene: 4. The CDR3 length is 14 residues. CDR3 sequence: CASRWDRENTEAFF. In DNA form, the CDR3 reads TGTGCCAGCAGGTGGGACAGGGAAAACACTGAAGCTTTCTTT.

The chain links TRBV19 to TRBJ2-2; maybe TRBD2 (7 bases). V lost 3 bases and J lost 11, with 10 bases in between. Germline-derived CDR1 and CDR2 are LNHDA and SQIVND (reference sequence). This CDR3 contains 12 residues. The CDR3 region has the DNA TGTGCCAGTAGTATCGGGGGGCGAGAGCTGTTTTTT. It codes for CASSIGGRELFF.

CDR3 coding DNA: TGTGCCAGCAGCCGGACAGGGGGCTATGGCTACACCTTC. This sequence encodes CASSRTGGYGYTF. The chain employs TRBV13 and TRBJ1-2, with 10 bases that match TRBD1. Trimming removed 5 bases from V and 4 bases from J; junction bases left unmatched: 1. The CDR3 loop spans 13 amino acids. Per germline, CDR1 PRHDT and CDR2 FYEKMQ (reference sequence).

The V and J genes are TRBV5-1 and TRBJ2-1; 9 bases are a match to TRBD1. Germline CDR1 reads SGHRS; CDR2 reads YFSETQ. V shed 7 bases and J 4 bases; nucleotides not matched to a gene: 9. The length of the CDR3 is 15 residues. The CDR3 spells CASGSGDRVYNEQFF. The CDR3 bases are TGCGCCAGCGGGTCCGGGGACAGGGTTTACAATGAGCAGTTCTTC.

This chain joins TRBV12-5 and TRBJ2-2; D gene unclear. V lost 0 bases, J lost 0 bases, and 8 bases lay in between. This CDR3 is 16 amino acids long. Germline-derived CDR1 and CDR2 are LGHNT and FRNRAP. The CDR3 is CASGLVPAANTGELFF. The DNA for the CDR3 is TGTGCTAGTGGTTTGGTACCGGCAGCGAACACCGGGGAGCTGTTTTTT.

The CDR3 DNA reads TGTGCCAGCAGGGATCGACAGGGGAACACTGAAGCTTTCTTT. Translation gives CASRDRQGNTEAFF. The chain carries TRBV6-5 and TRBJ1-1, with TRBD1 matching 7 bases. Trimming cost V 6 bases and J 1 base; bases outside gene matches: 5. Germline assignment: CDR1 MNHEY and CDR2 SVGAGI. The CDR3 is 14 residues long.

The V and J genes are TRBV4-3 and TRBJ2-2; 7 bases map to TRBD1. The ends lost 0 bases at V and 3 bases at J; junction bases unmatched: 4. The germline gives CDR1 LGHNA, CDR2 YSLEER. This CDR3 spans 16 amino acids. CDR3 DNA: TGCGCCAGCAGCCAAGAAGGGGGCGACGACACCGGGGAGCTGTTTTTT. Amino acids: CASSQEGGDDTGELFF.

The chain couples TRBV6-5 to TRBJ1-5; D remains ambiguous. This CDR3 has 14 residues. The V and J ends lost 7 bases and 2 bases respectively, with 12 bases between them. CDR1 is MNHEY and CDR2 is SVGAGI in the germline V gene. The CDR3 spells CASTPGVGNQPQHF. The CDR3 coding sequence is TGTGCCAGCACCCCAGGTGTAGGCAATCAGCCCCAGCATTTT.

The V call is TRBV9, the J call TRBJ2-2, with D uncertain. The germline V gene has CDR1 SGDLS and CDR2 YYNGEE. The V gene lost 1 base and the J gene lost 0 bases, with 13 bases spanning the gap. This CDR3 has 17 residues. CDR3 sequence reads: CASSVLSGWANTGELFF. DNA of the CDR3: TGTGCCAGCAGCGTATTGTCGGGTTGGGCGAACACCGGGGAGCTGTTTTTT.

The CDR3 DNA follows: TGCGCCAGCAGCTCTACGTACACCGGGGAGCTGTTTTTT. Its protein is CASSSTYTGELFF. The chain has TRBV5-1 and TRBJ2-2; no clear D gene. This CDR3 region has 13 residues. CDR1 and CDR2 (germline): SGHRS, YFSETQ. Trimming removed 3 bases at V and 3 bases at J, with 6 bases between.

This clone was counted a single time. The chain is built from TRBV5-1 and TRBJ2-3; 9 bases are a match to TRBD2. The CDR3 is 16 amino acids. V trimming: 6 bases; J trimming: 3 bases; junction bases outside the gene matches: 11. CDR1 is SGHRS, CDR2 YFSETQ, per germline. This CDR3 is CASTTSAGGQTDTQYF. CDR3 bases: TGCGCCAGCACAACCTCCGCGGGGGGGCAAACAGATACGCAGTATTTT.

The J gene is TRBJ1-4, the V gene TRBV7-5; TRBD1 was called by the table and not checked on the DNA. TRBV7-5 is described as a pseudogene. CDR3 length equals 17 residues. CDR3 region: CVRSLGVPGMMGEKLFF. The DNA of the CDR3 is TGTGTCAGAAGCTTAGGGGTCCCAGGTATGATGGGTGAAAAACTGTTTTTT.

V gene TRBV29-1 combines with J gene TRBJ2-7; 15 bases map to TRBD2. Trimming took 6 bases from V and 6 from J; bases not matched to a gene: 3. In germline, CDR1 is SQVTM, CDR2 ANQGSEA. CDR3 length: 13 amino acids. The CDR3 spells CSVGLAGGTEQYF. The CDR3 DNA sequence: TGCAGCGTCGGACTAGCGGGGGGGACCGAGCAGTACTTC.

The chain joins TRBV5-5 to TRBJ2-7; a weak D match, TRBD1 (5 bases). The CDR3 covers 14 residues. Per germline, CDR1 SGHKS and CDR2 YYEKEE (reference sequence). The V gene lost 4 bases and the J gene lost 2 bases, with 13 bases spanning the gap. As DNA, the CDR3 is TGTGCCAGCAGCCGTAAGGGGTCTACCTACGAGCAGTACTTC. Its protein product is CASSRKGSTYEQYF.

The chain has TRBV7-9 and TRBJ2-3; 8 positions match TRBD2. The junction had 8 bases not matched to a gene; V was cut back by 1 base and J by 8 bases. The CDR3 is 15 residues long. The germline V gene encodes CDR1 SEHNR and CDR2 FQNEAQ (reference sequence). CDR3 in DNA: TGTGCCAGCAGCTTAGTTAGCGGGGATCGGGTTACGCAGTATTTT. It is translated as CASSLVSGDRVTQYF.